The 4 T cell receptor beta chains below all came from one sample that was sequenced in a study of blood T cell repertoires in COVID-19. Clones were read by immunoSEQ multiplex PCR, and TCRdb kept only the in-frame ones, dropping some. The sample carries some 200,000 clones, around nine tenths recorded once. The material sequenced was peripheral blood. The receptor source for this set is a woman aged 65 to 85 with COVID-19, enrolled during active disease.

The rearrangement joins TRBV19 to TRBJ1-2; D uncertain. V was clipped by 5 bases and J by 3 bases, with 7 bases between them. Germline values: CDR1 LNHDA, CDR2 SQIVND (reference sequence). The CDR3 covers 12 residues. The CDR3 protein is CASSAGDYGYTF. The CDR3, as DNA: TGTGCCAGTAGTGCGGGAGACTATGGCTACACCTTC.

This clone was seen a handful of times. The chain is built from TRBV30 and TRBJ2-1; a possible D gene is TRBD1 (6 bases). V was trimmed by 0 bases and J by 1 base, leaving 13 bases between them. Germline values: CDR1 GTSNPN, CDR2 SVGIG (reference sequence). The CDR3 covers 16 residues. Written as DNA, the CDR3 is TGTGCCTGGAGTGTACGAGGCAGGGGATCCTACAATGAGCAGTTCTTC. It translates to CAWSVRGRGSYNEQFF.

The rearrangement uses TRBV13 and TRBJ1-1; possibly TRBD1 for D (5 bases). The CDR3 spans 14 residues. V shed 5 bases and J shed 1 base, with 11 bases lying between them. The germline V gene has CDR1 PRHDT and CDR2 FYEKMQ (reference sequence). CDR3 sequence: CASSPGLSNTEAFF. CDR3 sequence (DNA): TGTGCCAGCAGCCCGGGACTGTCGAACACTGAAGCTTTCTTT.

The chain is built from TRBV6-6 and TRBJ1-6, with D perhaps TRBD1 (6 bases). CDR1 is MNHNY, CDR2 SVGAGI, per germline (reference sequence). The CDR3 is 15 amino acids. The ends were cut back, 0 bases at V and 6 bases at J, with 9 bases in the middle. CDR3 protein: CASSYSGRGNSPLHF. The CDR3 DNA reads TGTGCCAGCAGTTACTCGGGCAGGGGTAATTCACCCCTCCACTTT.